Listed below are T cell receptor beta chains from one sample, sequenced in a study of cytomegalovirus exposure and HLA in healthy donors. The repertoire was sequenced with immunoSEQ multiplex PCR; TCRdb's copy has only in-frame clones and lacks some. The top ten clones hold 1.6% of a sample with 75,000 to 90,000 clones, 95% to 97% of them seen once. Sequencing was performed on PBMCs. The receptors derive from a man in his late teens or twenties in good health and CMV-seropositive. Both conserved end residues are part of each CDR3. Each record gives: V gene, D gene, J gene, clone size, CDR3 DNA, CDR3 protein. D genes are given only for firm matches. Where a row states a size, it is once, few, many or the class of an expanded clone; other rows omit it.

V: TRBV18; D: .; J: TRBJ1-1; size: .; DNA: TGTGCCAGCTCACAGGTGAGGGACACTGAAGCTTTCTTT; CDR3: CASSQVRDTEAFF
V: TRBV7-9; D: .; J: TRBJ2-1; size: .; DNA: TGTGCCAGCAACTTAGGGGGGGTCTTGAGCAATGAGCAGTTCTTC; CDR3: CASNLGGVLSNEQFF
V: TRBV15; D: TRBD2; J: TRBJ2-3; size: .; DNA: TGTGCCACCAGCTCTAGCGGGAGGCTTATTGGCACAGATACGCAGTATTTT; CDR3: CATSSSGRLIGTDTQYF
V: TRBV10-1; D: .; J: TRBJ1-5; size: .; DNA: TGCGCCACGGGCGGGGGGGATAGCAATCAGCCCCAGCATTTT; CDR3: CATGGGDSNQPQHF
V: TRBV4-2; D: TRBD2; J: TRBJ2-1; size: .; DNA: TGTGCCAGCAGCCCCCGGACTAGCGGCTCCTACAATGAGCAGTTCTTC; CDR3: CASSPRTSGSYNEQFF
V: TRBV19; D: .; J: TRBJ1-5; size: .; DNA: TGTGCCAGTAGTGGTTTCAGGGTCCAGCCCCAGCATTTT; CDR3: CASSGFRVQPQHF
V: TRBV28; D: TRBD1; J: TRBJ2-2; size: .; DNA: TGTGCCAGCATTGGGGGACAGTCAAGACTGAACACCGGGGAGCTGTTTTTT; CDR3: CASIGGQSRLNTGELFF
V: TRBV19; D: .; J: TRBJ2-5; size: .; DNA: TGTGCCACCCGAGACCGAGGCAGAGAGGAGACCCAGTACTTC; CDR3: CATRDRGREETQYF
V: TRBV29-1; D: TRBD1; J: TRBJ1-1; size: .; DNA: TGCAGCGTGAGGGGACAGGGCAACACTGAAGCTTTCTTT; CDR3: CSVRGQGNTEAFF
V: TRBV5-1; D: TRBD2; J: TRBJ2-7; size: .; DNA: TGCGCCAGCGGCCCTCTCCCAGCGGGAGTCTACGAGCAGTACTTC; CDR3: CASGPLPAGVYEQYF
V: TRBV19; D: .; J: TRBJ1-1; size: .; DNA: TGTGCCAGTAGAGTACAGGGAACTGAAGCTTTCTTT; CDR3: CASRVQGTEAFF
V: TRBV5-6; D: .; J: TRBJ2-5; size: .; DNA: TGTGCCAGCAGCTCAGGGTTAGGAGAGACCCAGTACTTC; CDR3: CASSSGLGETQYF
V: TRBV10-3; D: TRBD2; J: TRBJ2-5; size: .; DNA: TGTGCCATCAGTGAGGGACTAGCGGGACCAAAGTACCAAGAGACCCAGTACTTC; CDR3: CAISEGLAGPKYQETQYF
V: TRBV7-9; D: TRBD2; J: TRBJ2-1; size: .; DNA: TGTGCCAGCAGCTTAGATAGCGGGAGGGACGAGCAGTTCTTC; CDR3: CASSLDSGRDEQFF
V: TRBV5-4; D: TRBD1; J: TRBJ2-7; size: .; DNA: TGTGCCAGCAGTCATCCGGGACAGGGTTACGAGCAGTACTTC; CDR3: CASSHPGQGYEQYF
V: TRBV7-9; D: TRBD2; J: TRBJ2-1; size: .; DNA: TGTGCCAGCAGCTTAAAGCGGGAGCTGGCCAATGAGCAGTTCTTC; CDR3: CASSLKRELANEQFF
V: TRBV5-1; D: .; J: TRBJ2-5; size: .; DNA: TGCGCCAGCAGCTTGGGGACTGAAGAGACCCAGTACTTC; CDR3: CASSLGTEETQYF
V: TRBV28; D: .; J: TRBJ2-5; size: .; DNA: TGTGCCAGCAACCAGGTTCGCGGGTCAGAGACCCAGTACTTC; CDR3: CASNQVRGSETQYF
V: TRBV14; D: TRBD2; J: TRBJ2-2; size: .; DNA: TGTGCCAGCAGCCAAGAATCGGGGAGGTTCACGGGACTAAGATTCGGCGGGGAGCTGTTTTTT; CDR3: CASSQESGRFTGLRFGGELFF
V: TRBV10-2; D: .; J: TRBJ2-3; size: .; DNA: TGCGCCAGCAGAAAGGGGGTCACAGATACGCAGTATTTT; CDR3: CASRKGVTDTQYF
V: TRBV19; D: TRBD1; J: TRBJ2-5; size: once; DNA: TGTGCCAGTAGCCAGAACAGGGGGATACGGGAGACCCAGTACTTC; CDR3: CASSQNRGIRETQYF
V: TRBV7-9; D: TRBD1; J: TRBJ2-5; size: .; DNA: TGTGCCAGCAGCTCGACGCGGCCTCGACAGGGGAAAAAAGAGACCCAGTACTTC; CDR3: CASSSTRPRQGKKETQYF
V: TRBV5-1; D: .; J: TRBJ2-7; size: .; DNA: TGCGCCAGCAGCTTGGCCGCGGGATTCGGCGAGCAGTACTTC; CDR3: CASSLAAGFGEQYF
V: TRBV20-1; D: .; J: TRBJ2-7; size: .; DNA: TGCAGTGCACAGGTATCCTACGAGCAGTACTTC; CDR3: CSAQVSYEQYF
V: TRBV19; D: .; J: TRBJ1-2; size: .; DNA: TGTGCCAGTAGTTCAGGAAGCGGCTACACCTTC; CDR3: CASSSGSGYTF
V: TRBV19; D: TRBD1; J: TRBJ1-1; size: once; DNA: TGTGCCAGTACCATAGGGACAGTCAACACTGAAGCTTTCTTT; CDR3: CASTIGTVNTEAFF
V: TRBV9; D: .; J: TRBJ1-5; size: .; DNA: TGTGCCAGCGGAGGTGGGGACTATCAGCCCCAGCATTTT; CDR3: CASGGGDYQPQHF
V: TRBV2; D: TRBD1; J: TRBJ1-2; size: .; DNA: TGTGCCAGCACCTTGGGACAGCGCTGGGGCTACACCTTC; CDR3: CASTLGQRWGYTF
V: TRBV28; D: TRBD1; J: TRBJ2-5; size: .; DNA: TGTGCCAGCAGTAAAACAGGGGTCCAGACCCAGTACTTC; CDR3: CASSKTGVQTQYF
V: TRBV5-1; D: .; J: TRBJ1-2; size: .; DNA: TGCGCCAGCAGCGGGACTGAGTATGGCTACACCTTC; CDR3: CASSGTEYGYTF
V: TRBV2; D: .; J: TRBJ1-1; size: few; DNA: TGTGCCAGCAGTGAAGTCGACCCGAGGGCAGGGAACACTGAAGCTTTCTTT; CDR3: CASSEVDPRAGNTEAFF
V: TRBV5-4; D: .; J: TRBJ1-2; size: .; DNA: TGTGCCAGCAGCGCCCCGGGTCTTAACTATGGCTACACCTTC; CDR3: CASSAPGLNYGYTF
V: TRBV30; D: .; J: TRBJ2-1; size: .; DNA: TGTGCCTGGAGAGGGAGCTCCTACAATGAGCAGTTCTTC; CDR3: CAWRGSSYNEQFF
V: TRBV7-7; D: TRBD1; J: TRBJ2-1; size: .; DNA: TGTGCTAGCAGCCCGAGTCCCGGGACAGCCCAAAATGAGCAGTTCTTC; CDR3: CASSPSPGTAQNEQFF